A selection of T cell receptor beta chains follows, all from one sample in a study of cytomegalovirus exposure and HLA in healthy donors. Using immunoSEQ multiplex PCR, the repertoire was profiled, and TCRdb retains in-frame clones only, with some absent. This table has 150,000 to 200,000 clones, around 90% appearing once. Sequenced input: PBMCs. The receptors originated from a young woman in good health and CMV-seronegative. Both conserved end residues are part of each CDR3. Each record gives: V gene, clone size, J gene, CDR3 length, D gene, CDR3 DNA, CDR3 protein. D genes are given only for firm matches. Expanded clones are given a class, and other clones once, few, many or no size at all.

TRBV5-1	NA	TRBJ2-7	14	NA	TGCGCCAGCAGCTTGGCCCAGTTCGCCTACGAGCAGTACTTC	CASSLAQFAYEQYF
TRBV30	NA	TRBJ1-4	13	TRBD1	TGTGCCTGGGGACAGGGCATCTCTGAAAAACTGTTTTTT	CAWGQGISEKLFF
TRBV5-6	few	TRBJ1-1	13	NA	TGTGCCAGCAGCTTGACCTCGGGAGTTGAAGCTTTCTTT	CASSLTSGVEAFF
TRBV6-1	NA	TRBJ2-7	16	NA	TGTGCCAGCATTGACCCCGGGACAAGTTTTGTCTACGAGCAGTACTTC	CASIDPGTSFVYEQYF
TRBV10-3	NA	TRBJ1-2	13	TRBD1	TGTGCCATCAGCCGGGACAGGGGATATGGCTACACCTTC	CAISRDRGYGYTF
TRBV6-1	few	TRBJ1-6	15	TRBD1	TGTGCCAGCAGCCCGACCCAGGGGGCGAGTTCACCCCTCCACTTT	CASSPTQGASSPLHF
TRBV29-1	NA	TRBJ1-1	13	NA	TGCAGCGTTATAAGGGGGGGAGGCACTGAAGCTTTCTTT	CSVIRGGGTEAFF
TRBV7-2	NA	TRBJ2-7	14	TRBD1	TGTGCCAGCAGCTCGTCAGGGGGCTCCTACGAGCAGTACTTC	CASSSSGGSYEQYF
TRBV4-2	NA	TRBJ2-1	16	NA	TGTGCCAGCAGCCAATCGGGTCTACTCTCCTACAATGAGCAGTTCTTC	CASSQSGLLSYNEQFF
TRBV2	NA	TRBJ2-3	14	NA	TGTGCCAGCAGTGATTTGGCTAGCACAGATACGCAGTATTTT	CASSDLASTDTQYF
TRBV6-1	few	TRBJ1-2	14	TRBD1	TGTGCCAGCACGAGGACAGGGACTAACTATGGCTACACCTTC	CASTRTGTNYGYTF
TRBV5-8	few	TRBJ1-1	11	NA	TGTGCCAGCAGCTTACTTTTTGAAGCTTTCTTT	CASSLLFEAFF
TRBV7-9	NA	TRBJ2-4	16	TRBD2	TGTGCCAGCAGCTTAGCCAGCGGGGGATTCAAAAACATTCAGTACTTC	CASSLASGGFKNIQYF
TRBV5-1	NA	TRBJ2-2	15	TRBD1	TGCGCCAGCAGCATCCCGACAGGGGGGACCGGGGAGCTGTTTTTT	CASSIPTGGTGELFF
TRBV6-5	NA	TRBJ1-3	15	NA	TGTGCCAGCAGGGAGGACCGGAGCTCTGGAAACACCATATATTTT	CASREDRSSGNTIYF
TRBV9	NA	TRBJ1-2	16	TRBD1	TGTGCCAGCAGCGTAGGGGACAGTGGAGGCGGCTATGGCTACACCTTC	CASSVGDSGGGYGYTF
TRBV7-2	NA	TRBJ2-4	17	TRBD1	TGTGCCAGCAGCTTCTGGGGACAGGACATAGCCAAAAACATTCAGTACTTC	CASSFWGQDIAKNIQYF
TRBV2	NA	TRBJ2-3	14	TRBD2	TGTGCCAGCACTGCAGCGGGAGTCGAAAATACGCAGTATTTT	CASTAAGVENTQYF
TRBV7-9	NA	TRBJ1-2	16	NA	TGTGCCAGCAGCTTAGCTCTCCCAGGGTCACCTTATGGCTACACCTTC	CASSLALPGSPYGYTF
TRBV4-2	NA	TRBJ2-2	16	NA	TGTGCCAGCAGCCAACAGGCGGGGATAAACACCGGGGCGCTGTTTTTT	CASSQQAGINTGALFF
TRBV10-3	few	TRBJ1-1	14	NA	TGTGCCATCAGCCGGGACAATGAGAACACTGAAGCTTTCTTT	CAISRDNENTEAFF
TRBV5-4	NA	TRBJ1-6	16	NA	TGTGCCAGCAGCTTGGGGGGCCCGGGGGAAAATTCACCCCTCCACTTT	CASSLGGPGENSPLHF
TRBV4-2	NA	TRBJ2-1	16	TRBD2	TGTGCCAGCAGCCCCTCCCCCGATGCGGGAGGGAATGAGCAGTTCTTC	CASSPSPDAGGNEQFF
TRBV6-5	NA	TRBJ1-4	15	NA	TGTGCCAGCAGTTACTCGTATACAACTAATGAAAAACTGTTTTTT	CASSYSYTTNEKLFF
TRBV5-6	NA	TRBJ1-4	14	NA	TGTGCCAGCAGCTTATGGGGGCTGAATGAAAAACTGTTTTTT	CASSLWGLNEKLFF
TRBV7-2	NA	TRBJ2-7	14	NA	TGTGCCAGCAGCCAACGGACTGGATCCTACGAGCAGTACTTC	CASSQRTGSYEQYF
TRBV30	NA	TRBJ1-6	15	TRBD1	TGTGCCTGGAGTGGGGGCCCCGGAGGGGGCTCACCCCTCCACTTT	CAWSGGPGGGSPLHF
TRBV19	NA	TRBJ1-5	15	NA	TGTGCCAGTAGTATAGTCACGAGGGGCAATCAGCCCCAGCATTTT	CASSIVTRGNQPQHF
TRBV4-1	few	TRBJ1-4	15	TRBD1	TGCGCCAGCAGCCAAGATGGACAGGTTAATGAAAAACTGTTTTTT	CASSQDGQVNEKLFF